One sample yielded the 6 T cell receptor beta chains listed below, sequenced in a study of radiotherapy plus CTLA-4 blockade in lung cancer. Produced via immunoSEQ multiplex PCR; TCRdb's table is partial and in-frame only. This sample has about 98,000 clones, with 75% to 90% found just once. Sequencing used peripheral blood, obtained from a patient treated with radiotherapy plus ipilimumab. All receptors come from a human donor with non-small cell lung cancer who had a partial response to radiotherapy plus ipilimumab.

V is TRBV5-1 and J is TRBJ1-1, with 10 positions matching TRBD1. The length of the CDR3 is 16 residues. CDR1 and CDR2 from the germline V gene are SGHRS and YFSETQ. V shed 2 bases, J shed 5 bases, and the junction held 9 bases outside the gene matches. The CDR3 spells CASSFGTGVKVTEAFF. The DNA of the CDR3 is TGCGCCAGCAGCTTTGGGACAGGGGTTAAAGTGACTGAAGCTTTCTTT. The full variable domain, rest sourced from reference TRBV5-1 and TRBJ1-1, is KAGVTQTPRYLIKTRGQQVTLSCSPISGHRSVSWYQQTPGQGLQFLFEYFSETQRNKGNFPGRFSGRQFSNSRSEMNVSTLELGDSALYLCASSFGTGVKVTEAFFGQGTRLTVV.

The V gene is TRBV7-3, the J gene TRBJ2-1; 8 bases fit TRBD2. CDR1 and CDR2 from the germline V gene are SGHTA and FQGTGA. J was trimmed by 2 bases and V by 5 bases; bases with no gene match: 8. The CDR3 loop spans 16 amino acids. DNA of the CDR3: TGTGCCAGCAGCCCCTATAGCGGGGATACCTACAATGAGCAGTTCTTC. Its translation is CASSPYSGDTYNEQFF. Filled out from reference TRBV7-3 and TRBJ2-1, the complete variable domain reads GAGVSQTPSNKVTEKGKYVELRCDPISGHTALYWYRQSLGQGPEFLIYFQGTGAADDSGLPNDRFFAVRPEGSVSTLKIQRTERGDSAVYLCASSPYSGDTYNEQFFGPGTRLTVL.

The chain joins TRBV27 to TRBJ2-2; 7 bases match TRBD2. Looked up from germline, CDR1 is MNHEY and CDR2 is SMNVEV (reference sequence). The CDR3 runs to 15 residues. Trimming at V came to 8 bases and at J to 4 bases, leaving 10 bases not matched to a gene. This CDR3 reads CASSGSGAGTGELFF. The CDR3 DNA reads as TGTGCCAGCTCTGGGAGCGGGGCGGGCACCGGGGAGCTGTTTTTT.

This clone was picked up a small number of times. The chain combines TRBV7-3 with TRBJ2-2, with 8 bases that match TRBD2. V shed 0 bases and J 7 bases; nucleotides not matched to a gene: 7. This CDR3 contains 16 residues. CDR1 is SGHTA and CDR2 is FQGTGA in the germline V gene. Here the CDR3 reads CASSLTSSGNGGELFF. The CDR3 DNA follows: TGTGCCAGCAGCTTAACGAGTAGCGGGAATGGCGGGGAGCTGTTTTTT.

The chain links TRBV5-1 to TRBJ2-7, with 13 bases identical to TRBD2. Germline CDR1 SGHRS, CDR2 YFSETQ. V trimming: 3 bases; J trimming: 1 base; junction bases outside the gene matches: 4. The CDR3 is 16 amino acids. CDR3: CASSSGTSGVSYEQYF. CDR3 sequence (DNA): TGCGCCAGCAGCTCCGGGACTAGCGGGGTGTCCTACGAGCAGTACTTC.

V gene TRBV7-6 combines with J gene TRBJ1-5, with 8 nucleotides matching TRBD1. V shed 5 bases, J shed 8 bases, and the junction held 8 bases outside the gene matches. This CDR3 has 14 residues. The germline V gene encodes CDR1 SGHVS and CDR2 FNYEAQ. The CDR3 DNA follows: TGTGCCAGCAGCCCCGGACAGGGTAATGAGCCCCAGCATTTT. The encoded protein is CASSPGQGNEPQHF. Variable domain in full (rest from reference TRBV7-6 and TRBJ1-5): GAGVSQSPRYKVTKRGQDVALRCDPISGHVSLYWYRQALGQGPEFLTYFNYEAQQDKSGLPNDRFSAERPEGSISTLTIQRTEQRDSAMYRCASSPGQGNEPQHFGDGTRLSIL.